These 26 T cell receptor beta chains share one sample of origin, sequenced in a study of lymphopenia after photon versus proton radiotherapy. TCRdb keeps only in-frame clones here, not all; method: immunoSEQ multiplex PCR. The top ten clones hold 53% of a sample with 3,000 to 3,500 clones, less than 80% of them seen once. The input for sequencing was peripheral blood, taken from a patient treated with proton-based radiotherapy. These receptors were obtained from an elderly man with esophageal cancer.

The chain is built from TRBV7-2 and TRBJ2-3; TRBD2 matches at 7 bases. V lost 5 bases, J lost 1 base, and 6 bases stayed unmatched. This CDR3 has 15 residues. The germline V gene has CDR1 SGHTA and CDR2 FQGNSA. In DNA, the CDR3 is TGTGCCAGCAGCACTCTGGGGGGGGGCACAGATACGCAGTATTTT. It yields the protein CASSTLGGGTDTQYF.

This clone showed up just a few times. V usage is TRBV28 and J usage is TRBJ1-4, with 9 bases identical to TRBD1. This CDR3 spans 15 amino acids. CDR1 is MDHEN, CDR2 SYDVKM, per germline. Trimming removed 6 bases from V and 6 bases from J; junction bases left unmatched: 8. CDR3 in DNA: TGTGCCAGCAGCCGAGCCGGGACAGGGTATGAAAAACTGTTTTTT. Its protein is CASSRAGTGYEKLFF. The whole variable domain, filled in from reference TRBV28 and TRBJ1-4, reads DVKVTQSSRYLVKRTGEKVFLECVQDMDHENMFWYRQDPGLGLRLIYFSYDVKMKEKGDIPEGYSVSREKKERFSLILESASTNQTSMYLCASSRAGTGYEKLFFGSGTQLSVL.

V is TRBV12-5 and J is TRBJ1-1, with D uncertain. The CDR3 contains 14 residues. V gave up 6 bases and J gave up 0 bases, with 11 bases separating them. Germline V CDR1 and CDR2: LGHNT, FRNRAP. This CDR3 is CASGPRLVNTEAFF. The CDR3, as DNA: TGTGCTAGTGGCCCGCGCCTGGTGAACACTGAAGCTTTCTTT.

The chain uses TRBV6-4 and TRBJ1-5; the D is unclear. The CDR3 loop spans 8 amino acids. Looked up from germline, CDR1 is MRHNA and CDR2 is SNTAGT. V lost 4 bases and J 11 bases, leaving 0 bases between the germline ends. In DNA form, the CDR3 reads TGTGCCAGCAGTGCCCAGCATTTT. This encodes CASSAQHF.

This sequence joins TRBV7-8 and TRBJ2-7, with D unclear. The CDR3 is 13 residues long. The V gene lost 5 bases and the J gene lost 2 bases, with 10 bases spanning the gap. Germline V gene lookup returns CDR1 SGHVS and CDR2 FQNEAQ. The CDR3 DNA sequence: TGTGCCAGCAGCCCCAGTGGGACCTACGAGCAGTACTTC. It is translated as CASSPSGTYEQYF.

A single count supports this clone. The chain joins TRBV11-2 to TRBJ2-3; D assignment may be TRBD1 or TRBD2 (5 bases each). This CDR3 has 14 residues. CDR1 and CDR2 from the germline V gene are SGHAT and FQNNGV. V was cut by 2 bases and J by 5 bases, with 11 bases left in between. The CDR3 coding sequence is TGTGCCAGCAGCTTATTAGCGAGGGGAGATACGCAGTATTTT. This translates into CASSLLARGDTQYF.

J is TRBJ2-3 and V is TRBV7-7; a weak D match, TRBD2 (5 bases). The germline V gene encodes CDR1 SSHAT and CDR2 FNYEAQ (reference sequence). CDR3 length: 15 amino acids. Trimming took off 1 base at V and 5 bases at J, with 13 bases between the two ends. In DNA, the CDR3 is TGTGCCAGCAGCTTAGGATCACCCGGAGGAGATACGCAGTATTTT. Its translation: CASSLGSPGGDTQYF.

J is TRBJ1-2 and V is TRBV7-3; D perhaps matches TRBD1 (6 bases). V lost 5 bases and J lost 5, with 18 bases in between. The CDR3 contains 15 residues. Looked up from germline, CDR1 is SGHTA and CDR2 is FQGTGA. Here the CDR3 reads CASSVRGVDAYGYTF. As DNA, the CDR3 is TGTGCCAGCAGCGTAAGGGGGGTAGACGCTTATGGCTACACCTTC. Based on the CDR3 plus reference TRBV7-3 and TRBJ1-2, the full variable domain is GAGVSQTPSNKVTEKGKYVELRCDPISGHTALYWYRQSLGQGPEFLIYFQGTGAADDSGLPNDRFFAVRPEGSVSTLKIQRTERGDSAVYLCASSVRGVDAYGYTFGSGTRLTVV.

J is TRBJ2-1 and V is TRBV20-1; no firm D call. V lost 0 bases and J 9 bases, leaving 6 bases between the germline ends. In germline, CDR1 is DFQATT, CDR2 SNEGSKA (reference sequence). The CDR3 has 11 residues. Written as DNA, the CDR3 is TGCAGTGCTAGAGACGGACCTGAGCAGTTCTTC. Residues: CSARDGPEQFF.

This clone appeared a few times. The rearrangement links TRBV30 to TRBJ2-4, with 9 bases matching TRBD1. Trimming cost V 0 bases and J 6 bases; bases outside gene matches: 0. Per the germline V gene, CDR1 is GTSNPN and CDR2 is SVGIG (reference sequence). The CDR3 contains 13 residues. As DNA, the CDR3 is TGTGCCTGGAGTGTACAGGGGGCAAACATTCAGTACTTC. Its protein is CAWSVQGANIQYF.

This clone was found once. The chain combines TRBV7-9 with TRBJ2-5; TRBD1 aligns across 7 bases. The CDR3 covers 15 residues. With 6 bases clipped from V and 4 bases from J, the junction kept 11 bases outside the gene matches. The V gene's germline CDR1 is SEHNR and CDR2 FQNEAQ (reference sequence). The CDR3 nucleotides read TGTGCCAGCAGGAACAACAGGGGAATAGGAGAGACCCAGTACTTC. Its translation: CASRNNRGIGETQYF. The whole variable domain, remainder taken from reference TRBV7-9 and TRBJ2-5, is DTGVSQNPRHKITKRGQNVTFRCDPISEHNRLYWYRQTLGQGPEFLTYFQNEAQLEKSRLLSDRFSAERPKGSFSTLEIQRTEQGDSAMYLCASRNNRGIGETQYFGPGTRLLVL.

This clone has just a few counts. The chain employs TRBV7-9 and TRBJ2-5; D is ambiguous. Germline CDR1 SEHNR, CDR2 FQNEAQ (reference sequence). The CDR3 extends over 15 amino acids. Trimming stripped 5 bases from V and 2 bases from J, with 15 bases between. The CDR3 nucleotides are TGTGCCAGCAGCCCAGGACCGGGTCCGCAAGAGACCCAGTACTTC. Translating gives CASSPGPGPQETQYF.

This clone was found a few times. The chain recombines TRBV6-6 with TRBJ2-7, with 7 bases identical to TRBD1. Germline lookup yields CDR1 MNHNY and CDR2 SVGAGI (reference sequence). The junction had 6 bases not matched to a gene; V was cut back by 4 bases and J by 3 bases. The CDR3 sequence is 14 residues long. CDR3 sequence: CASSFAGTDYEQYF. The CDR3 coding sequence is TGTGCCAGCAGTTTCGCCGGGACAGACTACGAGCAGTACTTC.

This chain links TRBV28 with TRBJ2-1; D is unclear. Germline V CDR1 and CDR2: MDHEN, SYDVKM. Trimming pared 7 bases from V and 4 bases from J, leaving 11 bases between. The CDR3 contains 13 residues. The CDR3 sequence is CASTPTFYNEQFF. In DNA form, the CDR3 reads TGTGCCAGCACTCCCACATTTTACAATGAGCAGTTCTTC.

The table lists this clone with a few counts. The gene calls are TRBV5-4 and TRBJ1-1; the D is unclear. The CDR3 totals 13 residues. V gave up 4 bases and J gave up 5 bases, with 12 bases separating them. Germline V CDR1 and CDR2: SGHNT, YYREEE (reference sequence). CDR3 coding DNA: TGTGCCAGCAGCACCCTAGGGATGACTGAAGCTTTCTTT. Translating it yields CASSTLGMTEAFF.

The genes are TRBV4-2 and TRBJ2-2; 13 bases agree with TRBD2. Germline V gives CDR1 LGHNA, CDR2 YNFKEQ. This CDR3 contains 18 residues. V shed 1 base, J shed 3 bases, and the junction held 5 bases outside the gene matches. CDR3 amino acids: CASSQGLAGGQDTGELFF. The CDR3 DNA follows: TGTGCCAGCAGCCAAGGACTAGCGGGGGGCCAGGACACCGGGGAGCTGTTTTTT.

A note on this clone: At one of its ends the junction is not consistent with the germline gene, which may arise from a read error. The gene calls are TRBV9 and TRBJ2-7; 10 nucleotides align to TRBD2. The CDR3 extends over 14 amino acids. The germline V gene encodes CDR1 SGDLS and CDR2 YYNGEE. The DNA of the CDR3 is TGTGCCCGCAGTGGAGCGGGGGGGATATACGAGCAGTACTTC. Translating gives CARSGAGGIYEQYF.

V usage is TRBV11-3 and J usage is TRBJ2-2, with a tentative D call TRBD1 (5 bases). The V gene lost 5 bases and the J gene lost 5 bases, with 12 bases spanning the gap. The CDR3 sequence is 14 residues long. The germline V gene has CDR1 SGHNT and CDR2 YENEEA. DNA of the CDR3: TGTGCCAGCAGCCAACAGGTAGTGACCGGGGAGCTGTTTTTT. This codes for CASSQQVVTGELFF.

This clone is large. The chain recombines TRBV27 with TRBJ1-2, with D possibly TRBD1 on 6 matching bases. CDR3 size: 16 residues. Germline V CDR1 and CDR2: MNHEY, SMNVEV (reference sequence). V shed 6 bases and J shed 0 bases, with 17 bases lying between them. The CDR3 spells CASRREGSGANYGYTF. The CDR3 nucleotides read TGTGCCAGCAGGAGGGAAGGCTCAGGGGCTAACTATGGCTACACCTTC.

CDR3 DNA sequence: TGTGCCAGCAGCTTAGGTGCGGGGGGGTTACCGAACGAGCAGTACTTC. Its translation: CASSLGAGGLPNEQYF. The chain uses TRBV13 and TRBJ2-7, with 9 bases matching TRBD2. There are 16 residues in the CDR3. Germline-derived CDR1 and CDR2 are PRHDT and FYEKMQ (reference sequence). The V segment lost 0 bases and the J segment 5 bases; nucleotides outside the gene matches: 8. Variable domain in full (rest from reference TRBV13 and TRBJ2-7): AAGVIQSPRHLIKEKRETATLKCYPIPRHDTVYWYQQGPGQDPQFLISFYEKMQSDKGSIPDRFSAQQFSDYHSELNMSSLELGDSALYFCASSLGAGGLPNEQYFGPGTRLTVT.

The CDR3 DNA reads TGTGCCAGCAGCGGGACAGGGCGGTACGAGCAGTACTTC. Translating gives CASSGTGRYEQYF. The chain is built from TRBV6-5 and TRBJ2-7, with TRBD1 matching over 9 bases. Per the germline V gene, CDR1 is MNHEY and CDR2 is SVGAGI. CDR3 length: 13 residues. Trimming at V came to 6 bases and at J to 4 bases, leaving 4 bases not matched to a gene.

J is TRBJ2-2 and V is TRBV7-9; 9 bases map to TRBD1. Per the germline V gene, CDR1 is SEHNR and CDR2 is FQNEAQ (reference sequence). The J segment lost 2 bases and the V segment lost 3 bases, leaving 1 base of the junction unmatched. The CDR3 spans 15 residues. The CDR3 here is CASSLGQGNTGELFF. The CDR3 DNA reads TGTGCCAGCAGCTTGGGACAGGGAAACACCGGGGAGCTGTTTTTT.

The CDR3 protein is CASRLYSNQPQHF. The DNA of the CDR3 is TGTGCCAGTCGGCTTTATAGCAATCAGCCCCAGCATTTT. The chain has TRBV19 and TRBJ1-5, with unresolved D. V shed 8 bases and J shed 0 bases, with 8 bases lying between them. The CDR3 covers 13 residues. Germline-derived CDR1 and CDR2 are LNHDA and SQIVND (reference sequence). Looking up the rest from reference TRBV19 and TRBJ1-5 gives the full variable domain: DGGITQSPKYLFRKEGQNVTLSCEQNLNHDAMYWYRQDPGQGLRLIYYSQIVNDFQKGDIAEGYSVSREKKESFPLTVTSAQKNPTAFYLCASRLYSNQPQHFGDGTRLSIL.

This clone was seen just once. The chain combines TRBV2 with TRBJ2-3, with 10 bases lining up with TRBD2. The CDR3 has 15 residues. The V gene end was trimmed by 6 bases and the J gene end by 1 base; junction bases not matched to a gene: 4. Germline CDR1 and CDR2: SNHLY and FYNNEI. In DNA form, the CDR3 reads TGTGCCAGCAGCTCTAGCGGGAGTGGCACAGATACGCAGTATTTT. Amino acids: CASSSSGSGTDTQYF.

This rearrangement joins TRBV18 to TRBJ2-6; the D gene is possibly TRBD1 (6 bases). The CDR3 contains 16 residues. V was clipped by 3 bases and J by 3 bases, with 12 bases between them. Germline V gene data show CDR1 as KGHSH and CDR2 as LQKENI. In DNA form, the CDR3 reads TGTGCCAGCTCACCCCAGGGGCCAAGTGGGGCCAACGTCCTGACTTTC. Residues: CASSPQGPSGANVLTF.

The rearrangement joins TRBV27 to TRBJ2-3; D possibly corresponds to TRBD2 (5 bases). Trimming removed 5 bases from V and 2 bases from J, with 11 bases in between. Germline V gene lookup returns CDR1 MNHEY and CDR2 SMNVEV (reference sequence). The CDR3 totals 14 residues. CDR3 region: CASSRTGSTDTQYF. The CDR3, as DNA: TGTGCCAGCAGTAGGACTGGATCCACAGATACGCAGTATTTT.